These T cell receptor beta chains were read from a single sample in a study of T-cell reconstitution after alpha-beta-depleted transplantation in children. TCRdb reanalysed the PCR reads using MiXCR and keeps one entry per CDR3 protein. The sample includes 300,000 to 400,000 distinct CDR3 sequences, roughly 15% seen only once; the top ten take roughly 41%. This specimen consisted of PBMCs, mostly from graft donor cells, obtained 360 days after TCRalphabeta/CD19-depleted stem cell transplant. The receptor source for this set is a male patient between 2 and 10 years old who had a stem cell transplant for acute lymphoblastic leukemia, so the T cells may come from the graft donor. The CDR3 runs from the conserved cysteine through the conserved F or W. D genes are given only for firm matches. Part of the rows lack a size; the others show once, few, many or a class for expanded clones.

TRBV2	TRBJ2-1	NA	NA	CASSPLSLGEQFF	TGTGCCAGCAGCCCGCTGTCCCTTGGTGAGCAGTTCTTC
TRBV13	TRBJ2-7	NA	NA	CASSLDGRSYEQYF	TGTGCCAGCAGTCTCGACGGACGGAGCTACGAGCAGTACTTC
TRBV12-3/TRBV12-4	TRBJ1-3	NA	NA	CASSLIGSGNTIYF	TGTGCCAGCAGTTTAATCGGCTCTGGAAACACCATATATTTT
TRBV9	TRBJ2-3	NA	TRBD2	CASSVEGLAGDSPTDTQYF	TGTGCCAGCAGCGTAGAGGGACTAGCGGGAGACTCTCCCACAGATACGCAGTATTTT
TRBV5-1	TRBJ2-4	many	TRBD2	CASSLGSGSTSGNIQYF	TGCGCCAGCAGCTTGGGTAGCGGGAGCACCTCTGGAAACATTCAGTACTTC
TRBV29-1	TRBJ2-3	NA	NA	CSVPWGTGYGDTQYF	TGCAGCGTTCCGTGGGGCACAGGGTACGGAGATACGCAGTATTTT
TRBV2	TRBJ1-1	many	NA	CASITEGSNTEAFF	TGTGCCAGCATTACGGAGGGGTCGAACACTGAAGCTTTCTTT
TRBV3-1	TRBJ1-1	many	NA	CASSPLGGETEAFF	TGTGCCAGCAGCCCCCTTGGTGGGGAAACTGAAGCTTTCTTT
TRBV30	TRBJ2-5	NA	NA	CAWQDRETQYF	TGTGCCTGGCAGGATCGCGAGACCCAGTACTTC
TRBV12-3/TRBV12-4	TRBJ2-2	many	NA	CASSLWELNTGELFF	TGTGCCAGCAGTTTATGGGAATTAAACACCGGGGAGCTGTTTTTT
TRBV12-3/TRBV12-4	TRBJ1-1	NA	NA	CASSSLPPVSGTEAFF	TGTGCCAGCAGTTCCCTCCCCCCGGTAAGCGGCACTGAAGCTTTCTTT
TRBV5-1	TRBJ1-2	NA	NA	CASSSSNFIYGYTF	TGCGCCAGCAGCTCGTCCAATTTCATCTATGGCTACACCTTC
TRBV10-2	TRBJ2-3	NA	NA	CASRRGIADTQYF	TGCGCCAGCAGACGGGGGATAGCAGATACGCAGTATTTT
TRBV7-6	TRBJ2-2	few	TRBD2	CASSLFGTSGRKKTGELFF	TGTGCCAGCAGCTTATTTGGGACTAGCGGGAGGAAAAAGACCGGGGAGCTGTTTTTT
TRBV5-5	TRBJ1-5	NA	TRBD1	CASSWTGAQPQHF	TGTGCCAGCAGCTGGACAGGGGCTCAGCCCCAGCATTTT
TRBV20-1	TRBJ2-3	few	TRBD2	CSAALAGVPDTQYF	TGCAGTGCCGCACTAGCGGGAGTCCCAGATACGCAGTATTTT
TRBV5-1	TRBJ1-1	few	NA	CASNPGDATPAEAFF	TGCGCCAGCAACCCAGGGGATGCCACCCCAGCTGAAGCTTTCTTT
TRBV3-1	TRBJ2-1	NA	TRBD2	CASSSWTSGRGNEQFF	TGTGCCAGCAGCTCGTGGACTAGCGGGAGGGGCAATGAGCAGTTCTTC
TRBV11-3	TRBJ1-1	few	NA	CASSLDRGAEAFF	TGTGCCAGCAGCTTGGATAGAGGGGCTGAAGCTTTCTTT
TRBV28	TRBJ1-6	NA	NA	CASSPLTRSSYNSPLHF	TGTGCCAGCAGTCCTCTGACCCGAAGCTCCTATAATTCACCCCTCCACTTT
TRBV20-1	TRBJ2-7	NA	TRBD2	CSARDPGLAGYEQYF	TGCAGTGCTAGAGATCCGGGACTAGCGGGCTACGAGCAGTACTTC
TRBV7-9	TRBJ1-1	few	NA	CASSPNSNTEAFF	TGTGCCAGCAGCCCAAATTCGAACACTGAAGCTTTCTTT
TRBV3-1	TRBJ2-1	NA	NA	CASSRPAAVAGLYNEQFF	TGTGCCAGCAGCCGTCCTGCGGCCGTTGCAGGGCTCTACAATGAGCAGTTCTTC
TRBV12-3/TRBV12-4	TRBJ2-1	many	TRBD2	CASSLGGVSGSRDEQFF	TGTGCCAGCAGTTTAGGGGGGGTGAGCGGGAGTAGGGATGAGCAGTTCTTC
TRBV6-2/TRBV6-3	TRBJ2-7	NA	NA	CASTSLGRGTYEQYF	TGTGCCAGCACCTCGCTAGGCAGAGGGACCTACGAGCAGTACTTC
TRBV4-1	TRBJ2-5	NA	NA	CASSQDMGQSLTQYF	TGCGCCAGCAGCCAAGATATGGGGCAAAGTCTGACCCAGTACTTC
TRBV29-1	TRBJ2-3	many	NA	CSVEGVSRVTDTQYF	TGCAGCGTTGAAGGGGTCAGCAGGGTCACAGATACGCAGTATTTT
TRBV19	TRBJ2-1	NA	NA	CVSCLVASETNEQFF	TGTGTCAGTTGTTTGGTGGCTAGCGAGACCAATGAGCAGTTCTTC
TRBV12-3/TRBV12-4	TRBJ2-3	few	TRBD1	CASSLVFGGQGGTDTQYF	TGTGCCAGCAGTTTAGTTTTCGGAGGACAGGGCGGTACAGATACGCAGTATTTT
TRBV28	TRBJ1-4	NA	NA	CASKTGSIHEKLFF	TGTGCCAGCAAAACCGGGTCTATTCATGAAAAACTGTTTTTT
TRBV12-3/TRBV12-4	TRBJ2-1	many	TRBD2	CASSFGGLGAYNEQFF	TGTGCCAGCAGTTTCGGAGGACTAGGGGCCTACAATGAGCAGTTCTTC
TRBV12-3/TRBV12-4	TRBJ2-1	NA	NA	CASKPRAASYNEQFF	TGTGCCAGCAAGCCCCGCGCGGCGAGCTACAATGAGCAGTTCTTC
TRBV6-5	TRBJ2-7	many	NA	CASSYSAPQGWRHEQYF	TGTGCCAGCAGTTACTCGGCGCCACAGGGATGGAGGCACGAGCAGTACTTC
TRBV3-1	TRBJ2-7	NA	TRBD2	CASSQEPGLAASYEQYF	TGTGCCAGCAGCCAAGAACCCGGGCTAGCGGCCTCCTACGAGCAGTACTTC
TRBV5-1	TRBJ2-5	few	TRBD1	CASSLSKQGAGETQYF	TGCGCCAGCAGCTTGTCTAAGCAGGGGGCTGGAGAGACCCAGTACTTC
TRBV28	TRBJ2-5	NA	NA	CASSLSRGQETQYF	TGTGCCAGCAGTTTATCGAGGGGCCAAGAGACCCAGTACTTC
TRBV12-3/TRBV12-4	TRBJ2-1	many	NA	CASSSLGAYNEQFF	TGTGCCAGCAGCTCGCTTGGGGCCTACAATGAGCAGTTCTTC
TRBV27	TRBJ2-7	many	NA	CASSLKGAFYYEQYF	TGTGCCAGCAGCCTTAAAGGGGCCTTCTACTACGAGCAGTACTTC
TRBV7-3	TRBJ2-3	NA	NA	CASSLRPGLNTDTQYF	TGTGCCAGCAGCTTACGACCCGGACTGAACACAGATACGCAGTATTTT
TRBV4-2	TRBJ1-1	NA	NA	CASSQGGGPLGRTEAFF	TGTGCCAGCAGCCAAGGGGGGGGACCGTTGGGAAGGACTGAAGCTTTCTTT
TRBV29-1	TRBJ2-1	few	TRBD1	CSVGRTGLNEQFF	TGCAGCGTTGGGAGGACAGGGTTGAATGAGCAGTTCTTC
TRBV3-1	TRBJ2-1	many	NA	CASSQVSGGPSGNEQFF	TGTGCCAGCAGCCAAGTAAGTGGGGGGCCTAGCGGCAATGAGCAGTTCTTC
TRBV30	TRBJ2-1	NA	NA	CASQASSYNEQFF	TGTGCCTCACAGGCGAGCTCCTACAATGAGCAGTTCTTC
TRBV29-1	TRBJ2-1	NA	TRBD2	CSVVRLAGGNEQFF	TGCAGCGTTGTTCGACTAGCGGGAGGCAATGAGCAGTTCTTC
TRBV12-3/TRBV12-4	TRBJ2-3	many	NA	CASSLGQTDTQYF	TGTGCCAGCAGTTTAGGACAGACAGATACGCAGTATTTT
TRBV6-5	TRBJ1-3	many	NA	CASAYTGQTSGNTIYF	TGTGCCAGCGCCTACACCGGACAGACCTCTGGAAACACCATATATTTT
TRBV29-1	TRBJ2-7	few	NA	CSVRDTTYEQYF	TGCAGCGTCCGGGACACTACCTACGAGCAGTACTTC
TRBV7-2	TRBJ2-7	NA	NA	CASSSPLSYEQYF	TGTGCCAGCAGCTCCCCGCTCTCCTACGAGCAGTACTTC
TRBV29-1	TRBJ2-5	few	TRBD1	CSVGIGQGVTETQYF	TGCAGCGTTGGCATAGGACAGGGAGTCACAGAGACCCAGTACTTC
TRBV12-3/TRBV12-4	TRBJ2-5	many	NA	CASSPPARTQYF	TGTGCCAGCAGTCCTCCCGCGAGGACCCAGTACTTC
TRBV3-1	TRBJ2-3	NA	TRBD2	CASSQVVGLAGTTDTQYF	TGTGCCAGCAGCCAAGTAGTTGGACTAGCGGGAACCACAGATACGCAGTATTTT
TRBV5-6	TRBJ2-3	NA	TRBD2	CASWGGTDTQYF	TGTGCCAGCTGGGGGGGGACAGATACGCAGTATTTT
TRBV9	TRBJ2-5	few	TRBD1	CASSGGTGGETQYF	TGTGCCAGCAGCGGAGGGACAGGAGGAGAGACCCAGTACTTC
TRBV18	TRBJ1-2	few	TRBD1	CASSSDRGRGYGYTF	TGTGCCAGCTCGAGTGACAGGGGAAGAGGCTATGGCTACACCTTC
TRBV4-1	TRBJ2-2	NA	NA	CASSQGTYIRSNTGELFF	TGCGCCAGCAGCCAGGGAACATACATCAGATCTAACACCGGGGAGCTGTTTTTT
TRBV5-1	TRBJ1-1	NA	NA	CASSFFEGNTEAFF	TGCGCCAGCAGCTTTTTTGAGGGGAACACTGAAGCTTTCTTT
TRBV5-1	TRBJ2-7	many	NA	CASSLESLVSYEQYF	TGCGCCAGCAGCTTGGAGTCCCTCGTTTCCTACGAGCAGTACTTC
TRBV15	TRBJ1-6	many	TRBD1	CATSRGWTGPNSPLHF	TGTGCCACCAGCAGAGGTTGGACAGGGCCTAATTCACCCCTCCACTTT
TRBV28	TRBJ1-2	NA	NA	CASRISDGYTF	TGTGCCAGCAGAATCAGCGATGGCTACACCTTC
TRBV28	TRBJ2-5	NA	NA	CASSPPTGNQETQYF	TGTGCCAGCAGTCCTCCGACTGGAAACCAAGAGACCCAGTACTTC